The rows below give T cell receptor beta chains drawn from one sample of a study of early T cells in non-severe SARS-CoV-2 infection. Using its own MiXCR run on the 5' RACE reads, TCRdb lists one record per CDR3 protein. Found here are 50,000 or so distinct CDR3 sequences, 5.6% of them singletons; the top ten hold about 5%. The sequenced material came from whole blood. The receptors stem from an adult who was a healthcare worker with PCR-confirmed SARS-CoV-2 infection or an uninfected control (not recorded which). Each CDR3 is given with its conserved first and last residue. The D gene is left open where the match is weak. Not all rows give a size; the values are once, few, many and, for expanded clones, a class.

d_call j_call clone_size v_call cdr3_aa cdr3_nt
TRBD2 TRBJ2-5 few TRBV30 CASSSGGSKTQYF TGTGCCTCCTCATCCGGCGGGAGCAAGACCCAGTACTTC
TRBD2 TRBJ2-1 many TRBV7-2 CASSPLAGGFNEQFF TGTGCCAGCAGCCCACTAGCGGGGGGGTTCAATGAGCAGTTCTTC
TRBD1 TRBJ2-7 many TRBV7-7 CASSSDRGGEQYF TGTGCTAGCAGCTCCGACAGGGGCGGCGAGCAGTACTTC
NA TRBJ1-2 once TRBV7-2 CASSPVGRSHGYTF TGTGCCAGCAGCCCAGTGGGCAGGAGTCATGGCTACACCTTC
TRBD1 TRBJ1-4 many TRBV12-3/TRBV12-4 CASSRQGAHNEKLFF TGTGCCAGCAGCCGACAGGGGGCGCATAATGAAAAACTGTTTTTT
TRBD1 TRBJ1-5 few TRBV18 CASSPSGQGPYSNQPQHF TGTGCCAGCTCACCTTCGGGACAGGGGCCGTATAGCAATCAGCCCCAGCATTTT
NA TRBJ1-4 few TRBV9 CASSVAVVNEKLFF TGTGCCAGCAGCGTAGCAGTTGTTAATGAAAAACTGTTTTTT
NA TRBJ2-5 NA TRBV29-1 CSVVEGRETQYF TGCAGCGTTGTGGAAGGGAGGGAGACCCAGTACTTC
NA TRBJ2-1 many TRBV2 CASSPKLGGRDNEQFF TGTGCCAGCAGCCCAAAACTGGGGGGGCGGGACAATGAGCAGTTCTTC
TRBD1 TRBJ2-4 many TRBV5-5 CASGHTRQGYIQYF TGTGCCAGCGGACACACACGACAGGGATACATTCAGTACTTC
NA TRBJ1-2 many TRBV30 CAWNGGPYGYTF TGTGCCTGGAACGGGGGGCCCTATGGCTACACCTTC
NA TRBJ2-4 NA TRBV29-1 CSVPGQGRNIQYF TGCAGCGTTCCCGGGCAGGGCAGAAACATTCAGTACTTC
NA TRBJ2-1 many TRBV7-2 CASSLGRQGSNEQFF TGTGCCAGCAGCTTAGGAAGGCAGGGGAGCAATGAGCAGTTCTTC
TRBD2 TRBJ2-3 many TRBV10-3 CAISESMIAGLTDTQYF TGTGCCATCAGTGAGTCGATGATAGCGGGACTCACAGATACGCAGTATTTT
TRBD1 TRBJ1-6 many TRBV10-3 CAISSGTGTSPLHF TGTGCCATCAGTTCCGGGACAGGGACTTCCCCCCTCCACTTT
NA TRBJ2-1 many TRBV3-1 CASSWGGYNEQFF TGTGCCAGCAGCTGGGGAGGCTACAATGAGCAGTTCTTC
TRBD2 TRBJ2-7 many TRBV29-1 CSVQTSGGAYEQYF TGCAGCGTCCAGACTAGCGGGGGGGCTTACGAGCAGTACTTC
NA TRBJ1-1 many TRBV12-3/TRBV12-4 CASSLTDYSEAFF TGTGCCAGCAGTTTAACGGACTACTCTGAAGCTTTCTTT
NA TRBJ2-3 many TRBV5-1 CASALESDTQYF TGCGCCAGCGCGCTGGAGTCAGATACGCAGTATTTT
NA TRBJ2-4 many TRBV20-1 CSARWACRENIQYF TGCAGTGCTAGATGGGCTTGTAGGGAAAACATTCAGTACTTC
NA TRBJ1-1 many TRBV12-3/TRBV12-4 CASGFSGRKNTEAFF TGTGCCAGCGGGTTTAGCGGGAGGAAGAACACTGAAGCTTTCTTT
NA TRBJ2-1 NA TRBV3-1 CASSPGPGKVNEQFF TGTGCCAGCAGCCCGGGACCCGGGAAGGTCAATGAGCAGTTCTTC
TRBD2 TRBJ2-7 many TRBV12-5 CASASGGGFSYEQYF TGTGCTAGTGCCTCCGGGGGGGGCTTCTCCTACGAGCAGTACTTC
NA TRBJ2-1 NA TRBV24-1 CATSSPGGSEQFF TGTGCCACCAGTTCCCCTGGCGGGTCTGAGCAGTTCTTC
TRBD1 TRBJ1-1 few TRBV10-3 CAISEMGQAEAFF TGTGCCATCAGTGAAATGGGACAGGCTGAAGCTTTCTTT
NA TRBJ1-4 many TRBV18 CASSPYEGKSRKLFF TGTGCCAGCTCACCATACGAGGGGAAGTCACGAAAACTGTTTTTT
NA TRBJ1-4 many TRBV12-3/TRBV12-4 CASSLGDRFNEKLFF TGTGCCAGCAGTTTAGGAGACCGCTTCAATGAAAAACTGTTTTTT
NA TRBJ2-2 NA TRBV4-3 CASSLNTRDTGELFF TGCGCCAGCAGCCTAAATACAAGAGACACCGGGGAGCTGTTTTTT
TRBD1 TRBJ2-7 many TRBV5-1 CASSLGTGSSYEQYF TGCGCCAGCAGCTTGGGGACAGGGAGCTCCTACGAGCAGTACTTC
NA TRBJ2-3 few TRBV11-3 CASKITGTDTQYF TGTGCCAGCAAGATTACAGGGACAGATACGCAGTATTTT
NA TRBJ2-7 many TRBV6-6 CASSLGQLSYEQYF TGTGCCAGCAGTTTGGGACAACTGTCCTACGAGCAGTACTTC
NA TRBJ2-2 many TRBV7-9 CASSSQTLTGELFF TGTGCCAGCAGCTCACAGACCCTCACCGGGGAGCTGTTTTTT
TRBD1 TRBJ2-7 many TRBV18 CASSPLGQGEQYF TGTGCCAGCTCACCATTAGGACAGGGTGAGCAGTACTTC
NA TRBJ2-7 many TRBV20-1 CSARPAARRHEQYF TGCAGTGCTAGGCCCGCAGCCCGACGCCACGAGCAGTACTTC
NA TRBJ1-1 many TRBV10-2 CASSDMVGENTEAFF TGCGCCAGCAGCGACATGGTTGGCGAGAACACTGAAGCTTTCTTT
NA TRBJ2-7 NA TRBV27 CASSLLKGRSVLTYEQYF TGTGCCAGCAGTTTACTGAAGGGGAGAAGCGTTCTGACCTACGAGCAGTACTTC
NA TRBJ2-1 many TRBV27 CATQRGVNEQFF TGTGCCACCCAGAGGGGGGTCAATGAGCAGTTCTTC
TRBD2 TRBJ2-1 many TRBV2 CASREGSGNYNEQFF TGTGCCAGCAGAGAGGGCAGCGGGAACTACAATGAGCAGTTCTTC
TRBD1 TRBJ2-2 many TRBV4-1 CASSRPTGQANHWNTGELFF TGCGCCAGCAGCCGACCTACGGGACAGGCCAACCACTGGAACACCGGGGAGCTGTTTTTT
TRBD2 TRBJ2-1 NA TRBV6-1 CASRLAGDLNEQFF TGTGCCAGCAGGCTAGCGGGAGATCTCAATGAGCAGTTCTTC
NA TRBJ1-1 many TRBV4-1 CASSQSIALNTEAFF TGCGCCAGCAGCCAGTCAATAGCCTTGAACACTGAAGCTTTCTTT
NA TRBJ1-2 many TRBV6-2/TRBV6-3 CASSLQGAYGYTF TGTGCCAGCAGCTTACAGGGCGCCTATGGCTACACCTTC
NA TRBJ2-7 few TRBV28 CATTGAADAYEQYF TGTGCCACTACGGGCGCCGCGGACGCCTACGAGCAGTACTTC
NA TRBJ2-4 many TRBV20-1 CSAEGPYTAKNIQYF TGCAGTGCAGAAGGCCCTTATACGGCCAAAAACATTCAGTACTTC
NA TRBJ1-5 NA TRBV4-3 CASSQVGYQPQHF TGCGCCAGCAGCCAAGTCGGCTATCAGCCCCAGCATTTT
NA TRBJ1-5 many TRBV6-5 CASSPPGEYQPQHF TGTGCCAGCAGTCCGCCGGGAGAGTATCAGCCCCAGCATTTT
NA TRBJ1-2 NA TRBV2 CASSVDRPYGYTF TGTGCCAGCAGCGTGGATCGACCTTATGGCTACACCTTC
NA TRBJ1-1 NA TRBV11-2 CASSLPGGTEAFF TGTGCCAGCAGCTTACCGGGAGGGACTGAAGCTTTCTTT
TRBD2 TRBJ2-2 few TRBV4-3 CASSQAGLASNTGELFF TGCGCCAGCAGCCAAGCTGGACTAGCCTCGAACACCGGGGAGCTGTTTTTT
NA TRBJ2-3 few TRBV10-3 CASDSGTDTQYF TGTGCCTCGGACTCTGGCACAGATACGCAGTATTTT
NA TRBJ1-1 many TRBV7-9 CASSLESNTEAFF TGTGCCAGCAGCTTAGAATCGAACACTGAAGCTTTCTTT
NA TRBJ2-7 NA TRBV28 CASSLPQDGRDEQYF TGTGCCAGCAGTTTACCCCAGGACGGGCGGGACGAGCAGTACTTC
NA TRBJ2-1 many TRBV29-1 CSVSIPAPAKSYNEQFF TGCAGCGTTAGTATCCCAGCGCCGGCTAAGTCCTACAATGAGCAGTTCTTC